The rows below give T cell receptor beta chains drawn from one sample of a study of brain T cells in children with intractable seizures. Only in-frame clones appear in the TCRdb table, and some are missing; sequencing was by immunoSEQ multiplex PCR. This sample has hundreds of thousands of clones, with nearly 95% found just once. The sample here was peripheral blood, taken 4 to 6 months after surgery. The receptors derive from a boy less than two years old with tuberous sclerosis and intractable seizures. CDR3s leave out the opening cysteine and the closing phenylalanine or tryptophan.

j_gene | v_gene | CDR3aa
TRBJ1-6 | TRBV2 | ASQTTGHYNSPLH
TRBJ2-1 | TRBV7-2 | ASSLAWFLAGGLEQF
TRBJ1-5 | TRBV15 | ATSRDRGYREPQH
TRBJ1-6 | TRBV19 | ASSKEGSPLH
TRBJ1-1 | TRBV6-1 | ASSRQGANTEAF
TRBJ1-4 | TRBV6-5 | ASSRDRDEKLF
TRBJ1-2 | TRBV7-9 | ASSPGRGADGYT
TRBJ1-5 | TRBV6-5 | ASSSVSRQPQH
TRBJ2-6 | TRBV9 | ASSVGGTGANVLT
TRBJ1-3 | TRBV4-1 | ASSQEIRQGAILKGNTIY
TRBJ2-7 | TRBV5-6 | ASSSPYEQY
TRBJ2-7 | TRBV5-1 | ASSLEIWGSYEQY
TRBJ2-7 | TRBV30 | AWSPGSGGEQY
TRBJ1-5 | TRBV30 | AWGYRNQPQH
TRBJ2-4 | TRBV15 | ATSRDNQGARGGVWY
TRBJ1-2 | TRBV15 | ATRGTETFYT
TRBJ1-4 | TRBV2 | ASSALRQGNEKLF
TRBJ2-1 | TRBV11-2 | ASSLDRQGGYNEQF
TRBJ1-2 | TRBV6-5 | ASTVGRESYHGYT
TRBJ1-5 | TRBV19 | ASSIAHRGQPQH
TRBJ2-1 | TRBV27 | ASRKDSYNEQF
TRBJ1-1 | TRBV9 | ASSVDLDRGHTEAF
TRBJ2-7 | TRBV6-5 | ASSYDRGAYEQY
TRBJ2-2 | TRBV11-3 | ASSLAPGSSKSANTGELF
TRBJ2-5 | TRBV7-9 | ASSFGGRQETQY
TRBJ1-2 | TRBV6-5 | ASCLDRGSPGYT
TRBJ2-3 | TRBV24-1 | ATSDFGRGPIETDTQY
TRBJ1-2 | TRBV7-9 | ASSLVEAMGHGYT
TRBJ2-1 | TRBV28 | ASRPWESGRDEQF
TRBJ1-2 | TRBV19 | ASSPGDFYGYT
TRBJ2-1 | TRBV29-1 | SVDYSSYNEQF